Listed below are T cell receptor beta chains from one sample, sequenced in a study of T cell repertoires in cytomegalovirus infection. What these receptors recognize is not known. Using its own MiXCR run on the reads, TCRdb lists one record per CDR3 protein. The sample holds approximately 300,000 distinct CDR3 sequences, 25% seen once. Sequences were derived from cultured PBMCs, sampled from culture after CMV antigen stimulation. The receptor set was obtained from a human donor in good health (CMV status not recorded). Some clones in this sample may be carry-over from other donors' samples. Each CDR3 is given without its conserved first and last residue. The order of the fields is V gene, D gene, CDR3 protein. A D gene is named only where the DNA matches it firmly.

>TRBV6-1|.
ASRKGVQNTQY
>TRBV10-3|.
AISESIYGLHGYT
>TRBV7-2|.
ASSETRPF
>TRBV10-3|.
AIRRETGHELF
>TRBV7-2|TRBD2
ASSLRTSGRLGTDTQY
>TRBV14|TRBD2
ASSQVLAAEQF
>TRBV30|.
ACRLAWSSYNEQF
>TRBV2|.
ASRSTHMGETQY
>TRBV20-1|.
SARPDGEKLF
>TRBV28|.
ASGWDGDSPLH
>TRBV30|.
AWSLGGDRELF
>TRBV20-1|.
SARESFTDTQY
>TRBV7-9|.
ASSLAGTQTNYGYT
>TRBV7-2|TRBD2
ASSPLAGSYNEQF
>TRBV7-2|TRBD1
ASSSRQGWNTGELF
>TRBV20-1|TRBD2
SARLAGGAGELF
>TRBV7-6|TRBD2
ASSLSGRTTQY
>TRBV7-2|.
ASSLSQWGQPQH
>TRBV7-2|.
ASSEGYLSTDTQY
>TRBV12-5|TRBD1
ASGLVRQGLNTEAF
>TRBV19|.
ASSIAGVSYEQY
>TRBV6-2/TRBV6-3|TRBD2
ASSHRTSGSYNEQF
>TRBV7-2|.
ASSRKVGLNTEAF
>TRBV18|TRBD2
ASSPNGREQF
>TRBV4-1|.
ASSQKSGNTGELF
>TRBV7-3|.
ASSLTGDRHEQY
>TRBV12-3/TRBV12-4|TRBD1
ASSLGGTANQPQH
>TRBV6-8|.
ASSKLRNYGYT
>TRBV15|.
ATSRDASLSYNEQF
>TRBV19|TRBD2
ASHLAGGITGELF
>TRBV28|.
ASSPPTGTLYGYT
>TRBV6-1|TRBD1
ASRTGEITEAF
>TRBV7-2|.
ASSLGRIGNTIY
>TRBV9|TRBD2
ASSQSFGGDYAGLNEQF
>TRBV28|.
ASSFPSVAEQY
>TRBV7-2|.
ASSSDGRRIEKLF
>TRBV6-2/TRBV6-3|.
ASGPGLSWDYGYT
>TRBV9|.
ASSRGGQLDQPQH
>TRBV29-1|TRBD1
SVKRTGERNTEAF
>TRBV28|.
ASSSPPQRNEQF
>TRBV7-2|.
ASSLGRTYSNQPQH
>TRBV6-5|.
ASSPGEKQF
>TRBV5-1|TRBD1
ASSLVPRGLTTNYGYT
>TRBV28|.
ASDLGTGRMTQY
>TRBV6-6|.
ASSTGTNQPQH
>TRBV11-2|TRBD1
ASSLDRSSGTGSYEQY
>TRBV12-3/TRBV12-4|.
ASSFAGFYREQF
>TRBV11-3|.
ASSTGFGAQGRDEQF
>TRBV12-3/TRBV12-4|.
ASSAWTARSEAF
>TRBV29-1|.
SVEAPVSVAVYQETQY
>TRBV28|.
ASRPALGGEQPQH
>TRBV11-2|TRBD1
ASSLVGQGGDEQF
>TRBV7-2|TRBD2
ASSLLLAAYNEQF
>TRBV11-1|.
ASRRRTLSSYNEQF
>TRBV2|.
ASGPRGARTDTQY
>TRBV6-2/TRBV6-3|TRBD2
ASSYLAGNYNEQF
>TRBV19|.
ASTLLGGGNQPQH
>TRBV2|.
ASSGSGGELF
>TRBV7-9|.
ASSLSEGGYT